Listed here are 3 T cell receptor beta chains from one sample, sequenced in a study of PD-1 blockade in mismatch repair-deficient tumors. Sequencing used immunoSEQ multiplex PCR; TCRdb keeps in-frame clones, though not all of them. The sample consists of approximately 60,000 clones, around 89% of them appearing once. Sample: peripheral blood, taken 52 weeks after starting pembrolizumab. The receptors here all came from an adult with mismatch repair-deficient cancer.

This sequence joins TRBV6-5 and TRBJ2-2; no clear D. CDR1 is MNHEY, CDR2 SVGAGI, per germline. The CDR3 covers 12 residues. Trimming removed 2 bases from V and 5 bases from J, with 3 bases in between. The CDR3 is CASSYNTGELFF. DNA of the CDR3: TGTGCCAGCAGTTACAATACCGGGGAGCTGTTTTTT.

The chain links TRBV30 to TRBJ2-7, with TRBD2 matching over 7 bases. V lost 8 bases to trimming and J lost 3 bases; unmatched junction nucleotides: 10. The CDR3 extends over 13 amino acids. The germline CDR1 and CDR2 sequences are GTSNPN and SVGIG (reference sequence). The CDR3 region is CAGLAARYYEQYF. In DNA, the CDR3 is TGTGCCGGGCTAGCGGCCAGATACTACGAGCAGTACTTC.

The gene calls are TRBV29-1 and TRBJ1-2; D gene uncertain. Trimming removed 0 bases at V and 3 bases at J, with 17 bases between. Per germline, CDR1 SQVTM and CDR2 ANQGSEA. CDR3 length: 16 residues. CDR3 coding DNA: TGCAGCGTTGAAGATCAACTGCCGGGCGGGCACTATGGCTACACCTTC. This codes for CSVEDQLPGGHYGYTF. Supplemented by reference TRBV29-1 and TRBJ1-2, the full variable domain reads SAVISQKPSRDICQRGTSLTIQCQVDSQVTMMFWYRQQPGQSLTLIATANQGSEATYESGFVIDKFPISRPNLTFSTLTVSNMSPEDSSIYLCSVEDQLPGGHYGYTFGSGTRLTVV.